The TCR beta chain under discussion was sequenced for a study of blood T cell repertoires in COVID-19. Study processing details: Amplification with reference gene primers provided the estimates of nucleated cell counts. Clones were sequenced by immunoSEQ multiplex PCR, and TCRdb holds only the in-frame ones, with some missing. V and J calls plus clone size are reproduced from that table; the DNA served to infer D and trimming. Here the sample spans some 300,000 clones, roughly 90% being singletons. Seattle enrolled patients during active infection and tracked them longitudinally. In germline, CDR1 is KGHDR, CDR2 SFDVKD. This CDR3 comprises 16 residues. V was pared by 2 bases and J by 0 bases, with 3 bases of the junction left unmatched.

This chain joins TRBV24-1 and TRBJ2-5, with 9 bases identical to TRBD2. Input material: peripheral blood. The receptor was derived from a woman aged 70-85 years with COVID-19, enrolled during active disease. The CDR3 nucleotides are TGTGCCACCAGTGATTCTAGCGGGGTATACCAAGAGACCCAGTACTTC. Translation gives CATSDSSGVYQETQYF.